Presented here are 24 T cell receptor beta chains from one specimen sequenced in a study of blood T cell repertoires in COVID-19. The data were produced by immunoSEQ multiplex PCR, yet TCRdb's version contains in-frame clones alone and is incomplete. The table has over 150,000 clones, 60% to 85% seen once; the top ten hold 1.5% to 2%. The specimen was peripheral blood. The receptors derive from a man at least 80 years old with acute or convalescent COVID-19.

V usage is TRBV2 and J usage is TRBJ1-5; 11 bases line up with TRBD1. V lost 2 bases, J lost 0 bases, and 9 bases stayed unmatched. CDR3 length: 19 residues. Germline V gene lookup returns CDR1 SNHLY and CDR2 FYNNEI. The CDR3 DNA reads TGTGCCAGCAGTGAACGAATCTTGGGACAGGGGGATAGCAATCAGCCCCAGCATTTT. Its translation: CASSERILGQGDSNQPQHF.

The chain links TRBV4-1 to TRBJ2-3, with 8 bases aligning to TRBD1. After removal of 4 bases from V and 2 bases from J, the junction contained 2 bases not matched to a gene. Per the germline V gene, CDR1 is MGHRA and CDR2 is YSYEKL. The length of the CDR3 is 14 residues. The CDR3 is CASSRDRITDTQYF. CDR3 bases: TGCGCCAGCAGCCGGGACAGGATCACAGATACGCAGTATTTT.

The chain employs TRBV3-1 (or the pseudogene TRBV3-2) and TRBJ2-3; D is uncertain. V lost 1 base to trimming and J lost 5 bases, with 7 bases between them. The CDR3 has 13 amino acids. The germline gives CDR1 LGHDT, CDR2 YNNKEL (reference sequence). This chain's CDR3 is CASSQGIVDTQYF. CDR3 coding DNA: TGTGCCAGCAGCCAAGGCATAGTAGATACGCAGTATTTT.

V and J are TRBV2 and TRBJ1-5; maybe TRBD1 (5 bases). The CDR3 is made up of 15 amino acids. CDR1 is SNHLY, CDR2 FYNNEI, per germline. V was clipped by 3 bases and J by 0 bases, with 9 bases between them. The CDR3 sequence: CASSEGGYSNQPQHF. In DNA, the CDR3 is TGTGCCAGCAGTGAGGGGGGATATAGCAATCAGCCCCAGCATTTT. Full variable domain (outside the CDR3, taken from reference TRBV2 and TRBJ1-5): EPEVTQTPSHQVTQMGQEVILRCVPISNHLYFYWYRQILGQKVEFLVSFYNNEISEKSEIFDDQFSVERPDGSNFTLKIRSTKLEDSAMYFCASSEGGYSNQPQHFGDGTRLSIL.

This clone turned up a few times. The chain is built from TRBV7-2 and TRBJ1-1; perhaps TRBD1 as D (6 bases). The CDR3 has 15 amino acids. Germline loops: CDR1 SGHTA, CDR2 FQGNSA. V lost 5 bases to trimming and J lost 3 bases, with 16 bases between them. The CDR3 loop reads CASSTERGQYTEAFF. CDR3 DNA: TGTGCCAGCAGCACCGAGAGAGGACAGTACACTGAAGCTTTCTTT.

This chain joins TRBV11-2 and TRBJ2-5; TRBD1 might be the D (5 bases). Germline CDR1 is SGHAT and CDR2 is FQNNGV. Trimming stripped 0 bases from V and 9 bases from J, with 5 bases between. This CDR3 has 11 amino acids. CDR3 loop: CASSLEGAQYF. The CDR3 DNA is TGTGCCAGCAGCTTAGAAGGGGCCCAGTACTTC.

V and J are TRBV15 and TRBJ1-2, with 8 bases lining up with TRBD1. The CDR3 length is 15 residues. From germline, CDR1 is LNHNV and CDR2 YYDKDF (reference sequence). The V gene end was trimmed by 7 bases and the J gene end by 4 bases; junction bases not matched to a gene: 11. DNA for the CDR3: TGTGCCACCATGCCCGGGACAGGAGCAGGCTATGGCTACACCTTC. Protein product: CATMPGTGAGYGYTF.

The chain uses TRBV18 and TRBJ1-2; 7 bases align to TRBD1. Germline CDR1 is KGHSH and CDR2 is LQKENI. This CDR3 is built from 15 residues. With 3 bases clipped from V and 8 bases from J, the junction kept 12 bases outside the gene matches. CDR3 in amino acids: CASSPPGDRARGYTF. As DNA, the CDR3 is TGTGCCAGCTCACCTCCCGGCGACAGGGCCAGAGGCTACACCTTC.

CDR3 region: CASSLGGNRDGGEQYF. CDR3 nucleotide sequence: TGTGCCAGCAGCTTAGGAGGGAACAGGGACGGAGGCGAGCAGTACTTC. V and J are TRBV7-2 and TRBJ2-7, with a weak D call TRBD1 (6 bases). CDR1 and CDR2 (germline): SGHTA, FQGNSA. CDR3 size: 16 residues. With 1 base removed from V and 6 bases from J, the gap between germline ends came to 19 bases.

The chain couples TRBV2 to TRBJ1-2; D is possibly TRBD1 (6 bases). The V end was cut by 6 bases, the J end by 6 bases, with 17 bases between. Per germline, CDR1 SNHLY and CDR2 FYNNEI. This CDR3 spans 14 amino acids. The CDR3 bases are TGTGCCAGCAGCCTAAGCGGGGGGCGCGATGGCTACACCTTC. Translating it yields CASSLSGGRDGYTF.

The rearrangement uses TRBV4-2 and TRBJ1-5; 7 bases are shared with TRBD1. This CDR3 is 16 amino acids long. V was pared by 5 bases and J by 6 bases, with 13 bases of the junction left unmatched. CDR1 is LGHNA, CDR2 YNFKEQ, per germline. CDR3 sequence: CASSGLFGDSSQPQHF. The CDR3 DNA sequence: TGTGCCAGCAGCGGACTTTTTGGGGACAGTAGTCAGCCCCAGCATTTT.

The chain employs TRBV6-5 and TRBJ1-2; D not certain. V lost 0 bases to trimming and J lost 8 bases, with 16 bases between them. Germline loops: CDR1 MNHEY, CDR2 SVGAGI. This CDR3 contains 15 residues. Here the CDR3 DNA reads TGTGCCAGCAGTTACTCGACGGAGCGAGGTCGGGGCTACACCTTC. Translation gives CASSYSTERGRGYTF.

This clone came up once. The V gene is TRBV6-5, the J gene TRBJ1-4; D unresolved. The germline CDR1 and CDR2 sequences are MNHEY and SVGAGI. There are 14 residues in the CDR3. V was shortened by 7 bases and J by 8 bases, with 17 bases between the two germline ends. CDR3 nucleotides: TGTGCCAGCATGAGAGGGCAGTTTGAAGAAAAACTGTTTTTT. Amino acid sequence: CASMRGQFEEKLFF.

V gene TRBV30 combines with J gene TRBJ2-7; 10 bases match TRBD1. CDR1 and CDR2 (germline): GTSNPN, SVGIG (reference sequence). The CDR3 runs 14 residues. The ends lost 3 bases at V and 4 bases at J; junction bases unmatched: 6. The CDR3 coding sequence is TGTGCCTGGAGAAAGACAGGGGGCCGTTACGAGCAGTACTTC. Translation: CAWRKTGGRYEQYF. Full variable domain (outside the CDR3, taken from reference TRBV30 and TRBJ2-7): SQTIHQWPATLVQPVGSPLSLECTVEGTSNPNLYWYRQAAGRGLQLLFYSVGIGQISSEVPQNLSASRPQDRQFILSSKKLLLSDSGFYLCAWRKTGGRYEQYFGPGTRLTVT.

The CDR3 spells CASSFGTSVSYNEQFF. CDR3 in DNA: TGCGCCAGCAGCTTTGGGACTAGCGTCTCCTACAATGAGCAGTTCTTC. J is TRBJ2-1 and V is TRBV5-1; TRBD2 aligns across 10 bases. This CDR3 comprises 16 residues. CDR1 and CDR2 (germline): SGHRS, YFSETQ. V was clipped by 2 bases and J by 0 bases; unmatched bases: 2.

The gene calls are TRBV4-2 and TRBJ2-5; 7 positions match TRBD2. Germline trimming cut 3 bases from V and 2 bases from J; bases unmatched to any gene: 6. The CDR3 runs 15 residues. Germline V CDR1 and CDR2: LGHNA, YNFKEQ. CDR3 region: CASSQNPGLQETQYF. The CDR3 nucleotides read TGTGCCAGCAGCCAGAATCCGGGACTACAAGAGACCCAGTACTTC.

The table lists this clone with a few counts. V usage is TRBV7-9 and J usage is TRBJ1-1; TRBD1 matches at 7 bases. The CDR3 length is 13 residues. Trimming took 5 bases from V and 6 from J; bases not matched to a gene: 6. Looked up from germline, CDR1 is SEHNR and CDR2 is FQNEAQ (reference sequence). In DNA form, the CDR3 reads TGTGCCAGCAGCCGAACAGGGGCTCCTGAAGCTTTCTTT. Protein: CASSRTGAPEAFF.

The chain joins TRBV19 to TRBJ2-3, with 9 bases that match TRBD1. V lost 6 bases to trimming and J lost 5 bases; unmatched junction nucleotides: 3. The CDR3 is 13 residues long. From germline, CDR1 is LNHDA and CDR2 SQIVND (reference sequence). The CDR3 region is CASSDRGVDTQYF. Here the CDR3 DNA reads TGTGCCAGTAGCGACAGGGGGGTAGATACGCAGTATTTT.

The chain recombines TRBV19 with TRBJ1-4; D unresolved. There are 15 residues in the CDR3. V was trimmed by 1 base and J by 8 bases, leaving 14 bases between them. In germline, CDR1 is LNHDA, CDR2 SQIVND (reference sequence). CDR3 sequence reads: CASSIGDGGREKLFF. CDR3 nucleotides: TGTGCCAGTAGTATAGGCGACGGAGGAAGGGAAAAACTGTTTTTT. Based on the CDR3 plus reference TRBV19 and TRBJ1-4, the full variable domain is DGGITQSPKYLFRKEGQNVTLSCEQNLNHDAMYWYRQDPGQGLRLIYYSQIVNDFQKGDIAEGYSVSREKKESFPLTVTSAQKNPTAFYLCASSIGDGGREKLFFGSGTQLSVL.

The CDR3 here is CASRPGLPNEKLFF. As DNA, the CDR3 is TGCGCCAGCAGGCCGGGACTGCCTAATGAAAAACTGTTTTTT. The chain employs TRBV5-1 and TRBJ1-4; D possibly corresponds to TRBD1 (5 bases). The CDR3 is made up of 14 amino acids. The V gene's germline CDR1 is SGHRS and CDR2 YFSETQ. Trimming took 5 bases from V and 3 from J, leaving 11 bases between them.

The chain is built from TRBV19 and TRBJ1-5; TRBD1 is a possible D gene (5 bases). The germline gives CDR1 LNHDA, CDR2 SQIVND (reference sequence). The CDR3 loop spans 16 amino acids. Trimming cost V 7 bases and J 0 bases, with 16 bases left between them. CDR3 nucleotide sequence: TGTGCCAGTAAGCCTCGGGGGGGGGATAGCAATCAGCCCCAGCATTTT. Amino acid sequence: CASKPRGGDSNQPQHF.

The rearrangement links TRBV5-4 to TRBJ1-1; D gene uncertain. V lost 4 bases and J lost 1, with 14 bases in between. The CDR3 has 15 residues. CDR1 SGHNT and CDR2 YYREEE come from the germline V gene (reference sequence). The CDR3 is CASSLEIGRNTEAFF. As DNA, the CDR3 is TGTGCCAGCAGCCTCGAGATAGGGAGGAACACTGAAGCTTTCTTT. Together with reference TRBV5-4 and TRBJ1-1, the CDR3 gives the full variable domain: ETGVTQSPTHLIKTRGQQVTLRCSSQSGHNTVSWYQQALGQGPQFIFQYYREEENGRGNFPPRFSGLQFPNYSSELNVNALELDDSALYLCASSLEIGRNTEAFFGQGTRLTVV.

In DNA form, the CDR3 reads TGTGCCAGCAGCCCTCTCGCGGCCCGGGAAGAGACCCAGTACTTC. Translating gives CASSPLAAREETQYF. This chain connects TRBV11-2 to TRBJ2-5; D remains ambiguous. This CDR3 contains 15 residues. V was pared by 5 bases and J by 3 bases, with 16 bases between. Per germline, CDR1 SGHAT and CDR2 FQNNGV. Together with reference TRBV11-2 and TRBJ2-5, the CDR3 gives the full variable domain: EAGVAQSPRYKIIEKRQSVAFWCNPISGHATLYWYQQILGQGPKLLIQFQNNGVVDDSQLPKDRFSAERLKGVDSTLKIQPAKLEDSAVYLCASSPLAAREETQYFGPGTRLLVL.

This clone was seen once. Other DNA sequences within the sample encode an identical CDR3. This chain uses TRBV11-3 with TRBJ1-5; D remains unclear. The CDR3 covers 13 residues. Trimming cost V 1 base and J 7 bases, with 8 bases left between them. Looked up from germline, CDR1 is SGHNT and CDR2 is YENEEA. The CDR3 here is CASSLGRGQPQHF. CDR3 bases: TGTGCCAGCAGCTTAGGTCGTGGCCAGCCCCAGCATTTT.